The subject of this entry is one TCR beta chain. Libraries were prepared by immunoSEQ multiplex PCR; TCRdb keeps only in-frame clonotypes and omits some of them. The repertoire holds 25,000 to 30,000 clones, less than 80% seen once, with roughly 21% in the top ten. The V end was cut by 0 bases, the J end by 0 bases, with 16 bases between. Germline assignment: CDR1 SGDLS and CDR2 YYNGEE. This CDR3 spans 18 amino acids. The sample comes from a study of blood T cell repertoires in COVID-19. The sequence derives from a boy aged 2 to 10 with active or convalescent COVID-19. The sequenced material came from peripheral blood. The J gene is TRBJ1-3, the V gene TRBV9; possibly TRBD1 for D (6 bases). CDR3 bases: TGTGCCAGCAGCGTAGCCCCTTCTGGACAGAGCTCTGGAAACACCATATATTTT. Its translation is CASSVAPSGQSSGNTIYF.